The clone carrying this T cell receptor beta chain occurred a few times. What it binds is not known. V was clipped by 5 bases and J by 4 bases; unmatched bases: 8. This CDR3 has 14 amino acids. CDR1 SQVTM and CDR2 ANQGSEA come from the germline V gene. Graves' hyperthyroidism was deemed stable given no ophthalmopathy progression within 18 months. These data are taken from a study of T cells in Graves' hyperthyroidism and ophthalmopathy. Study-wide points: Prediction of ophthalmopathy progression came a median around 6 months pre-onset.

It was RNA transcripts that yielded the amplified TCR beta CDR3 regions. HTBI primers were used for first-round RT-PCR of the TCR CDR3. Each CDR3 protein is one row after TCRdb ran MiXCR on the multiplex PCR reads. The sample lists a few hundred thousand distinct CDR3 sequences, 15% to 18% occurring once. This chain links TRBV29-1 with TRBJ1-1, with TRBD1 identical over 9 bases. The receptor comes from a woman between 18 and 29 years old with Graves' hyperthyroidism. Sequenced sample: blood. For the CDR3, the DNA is TGCAGCGTTATTCTTATGACAGGGGGCACTGAAGCTTTCTTT. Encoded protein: CSVILMTGGTEAFF.